This is a list of T cell receptor beta chains from one sample in a study of blood T cell repertoires in COVID-19. Some clones are missing from TCRdb's copy, which holds only in-frame ones; the method was immunoSEQ multiplex PCR. The sample contains tens of thousands of clones, 70% to 85% of which appear only once. Sequenced sample: peripheral blood. These receptors all come from a woman aged 60-75 years with acute or convalescent COVID-19. Both conserved end residues are part of each CDR3. A D gene is named only where the DNA matches it firmly. Only some rows state a clone size, as once, few, many or a class for expanded clones.

j_call | d_call | clone_size | v_call | cdr3_aa | cdr3_nt
TRBJ2-2 | TRBD2 | NA | TRBV13 | CASSRRLAGYTGELFF | TGTGCCAGCAGCCGCCGACTAGCGGGGTACACCGGGGAGCTGTTTTTT
TRBJ1-1 | NA | NA | TRBV19 | CASSIPMGIEAFF | TGTGCCAGTAGTATCCCCATGGGCATTGAAGCTTTCTTT
TRBJ2-1 | NA | NA | TRBV11-2 | CASSLEPTYNEQFF | TGTGCCAGCAGCTTAGAACCTACCTACAATGAGCAGTTCTTC
TRBJ1-4 | NA | NA | TRBV28 | CASSQGGAGANEKLFF | TGTGCCAGCAGCCAAGGGGGGGCGGGAGCTAATGAAAAACTGTTTTTT
TRBJ1-6 | TRBD1 | NA | TRBV4-1 | CASSQEGQGNSPLHF | TGCGCCAGCAGCCAAGAAGGACAGGGAAATTCACCCCTCCACTTT
TRBJ1-4 | NA | medium-sized | TRBV9 | CASSDGTGSEKLFF | TGTGCCAGCAGCGACGGAACAGGGTCTGAAAAACTGTTTTTT
TRBJ2-7 | NA | NA | TRBV12-3/TRBV12-4 | CASSRGLQYEQYF | TGTGCCAGCAGCCGGGGACTGCAGTACGAGCAGTACTTC
TRBJ2-7 | NA | NA | TRBV18 | CASSGPGAGTYEQYF | TGTGCCAGCTCAGGCCCTGGGGCAGGTACCTACGAGCAGTACTTC
TRBJ1-6 | NA | NA | TRBV18 | CASSPPNGGPLHF | TGTGCCAGCTCACCACCAAACGGCGGACCCCTCCACTTT
TRBJ1-2 | TRBD1 | NA | TRBV15 | CATSRSGQGGSGYTF | TGTGCCACCAGCAGAAGCGGACAGGGCGGTAGTGGCTACACCTTC
TRBJ1-2 | TRBD1 | NA | TRBV19 | CASSILRTGGAYGYTF | TGTGCCAGTAGTATACTACGGACAGGGGGCGCCTATGGCTACACCTTC
TRBJ1-6 | NA | NA | TRBV19 | CASSEVLDSPLHF | TGTGCCAGTTCGGAGGTACTGGATTCACCCCTCCACTTT
TRBJ2-1 | TRBD1 | NA | TRBV9 | CASSVSTGPDNEQFF | TGTGCCAGCAGCGTTTCGACAGGGCCCGACAATGAGCAGTTCTTC
TRBJ2-4 | TRBD1 | once | TRBV6-6 | CASRDRQGLAKNIQYF | TGTGCCAGCAGGGACCGACAGGGGCTAGCCAAAAACATTCAGTACTTC
TRBJ1-2 | TRBD1 | NA | TRBV10-2 | CASKDIRGTGYGYTF | TGCGCCAGCAAAGATATACGAGGGACAGGCTATGGCTACACCTTC
TRBJ2-1 | TRBD2 | once | TRBV15 | CATSTLLAGGPGNEQFF | TGTGCCACCAGCACACTCCTAGCGGGGGGACCAGGCAATGAGCAGTTCTTC
TRBJ1-1 | NA | once | TRBV18 | CASSPGRGTEAFF | TGTGCCAGCTCACCGGGGCGTGGGACTGAAGCTTTCTTT
TRBJ1-4 | TRBD1 | NA | TRBV5-1 | CASSRTGDEKLFF | TGCGCCAGCAGCCGGACAGGGGATGAAAAACTGTTTTTT
TRBJ1-6 | NA | once | TRBV6-5 | CASSWTTGNSPLHF | TGTGCCAGCAGTTGGACAACCGGTAATTCACCCCTCCACTTT
TRBJ2-2 | NA | NA | TRBV10-1 | CASSETGTNTGELFF | TGCGCCAGCAGTGAGACAGGGACGAACACCGGGGAGCTGTTTTTT
TRBJ1-6 | NA | NA | TRBV10-2 | CASLQGAGLSPLHF | TGCGCCAGCCTGCAAGGGGCAGGGCTCTCACCCCTCCACTTT
TRBJ1-2 | NA | few | TRBV9 | CASSAHQGSGYTF | TGTGCCAGCAGCGCACATCAGGGGTCTGGCTACACCTTC
TRBJ2-3 | NA | NA | TRBV4-1 | CASSQTTATGTARYF | TGCGCCAGCAGCCAAACTACAGCCACCGGGACTGCGAGGTATTTT
TRBJ2-2 | NA | NA | TRBV3-1/TRBV3-2 | CASSLGVGELFF | TGTGCCAGCAGCCTGGGCGTGGGGGAGCTGTTTTTT
TRBJ1-1 | NA | NA | TRBV11-1 | CASSLRRGTEAFF | TGTGCCAGCAGCTTAAGGCGGGGCACTGAAGCTTTCTTT
TRBJ1-5 | TRBD1 | NA | TRBV20-1 | CSASLQGGNQPQHF | TGCAGTGCTAGTCTACAGGGGGGCAATCAGCCCCAGCATTTT
TRBJ2-4 | NA | NA | TRBV20-1 | CSASDGNAKNIQYF | TGCAGTGCTAGTGACGGGAATGCCAAAAACATTCAGTACTTC
TRBJ2-3 | NA | NA | TRBV12-3/TRBV12-4 | CASIRDSAGTQYF | TGTGCCAGCATCCGGGACTCGGCGGGGACGCAGTATTTT
TRBJ2-7 | NA | NA | TRBV3-1/TRBV3-2 | CASSQDRDYEQYF | TGTGCCAGCAGCCAAGACAGGGACTACGAGCAGTACTTC
TRBJ1-4 | TRBD1 | NA | TRBV13 | CASSLRQGGEKLFF | TGTGCCAGCAGCCTTCGACAGGGCGGTGAAAAACTGTTTTTT
TRBJ2-2 | NA | NA | TRBV7-9 | CASSSFTGELFF | TGTGCCAGCAGTTCATTCACCGGGGAGCTGTTTTTT
TRBJ2-3 | NA | NA | TRBV14 | CASSQLRTDTQYF | TGTGCCAGCAGCCAACTCCGCACAGATACGCAGTATTTT
TRBJ1-5 | NA | NA | TRBV12-3/TRBV12-4 | CASSFGVQPQHF | TGTGCCAGCAGTTTCGGTGTTCAGCCCCAGCATTTT
TRBJ1-6 | TRBD1 | NA | TRBV2 | CASNARTGGNSPLHF | TGTGCCAGCAACGCTAGGACAGGGGGGAATTCACCCCTCCACTTT
TRBJ1-1 | TRBD1 | NA | TRBV14 | CASSHPPRTGRPTEAFF | TGTGCCAGCAGCCATCCCCCTCGGACAGGGCGCCCAACTGAAGCTTTCTTT
TRBJ1-5 | NA | once | TRBV6-1 | CASSESVGLGTRNQPQHF | TGTGCCAGCAGTGAGAGTGTGGGCTTGGGCACCCGCAATCAGCCCCAGCATTTT
TRBJ1-2 | NA | NA | TRBV5-1 | CASSLLAGDNYGYTF | TGCGCCAGCAGCTTATTGGCAGGGGATAACTATGGCTACACCTTC